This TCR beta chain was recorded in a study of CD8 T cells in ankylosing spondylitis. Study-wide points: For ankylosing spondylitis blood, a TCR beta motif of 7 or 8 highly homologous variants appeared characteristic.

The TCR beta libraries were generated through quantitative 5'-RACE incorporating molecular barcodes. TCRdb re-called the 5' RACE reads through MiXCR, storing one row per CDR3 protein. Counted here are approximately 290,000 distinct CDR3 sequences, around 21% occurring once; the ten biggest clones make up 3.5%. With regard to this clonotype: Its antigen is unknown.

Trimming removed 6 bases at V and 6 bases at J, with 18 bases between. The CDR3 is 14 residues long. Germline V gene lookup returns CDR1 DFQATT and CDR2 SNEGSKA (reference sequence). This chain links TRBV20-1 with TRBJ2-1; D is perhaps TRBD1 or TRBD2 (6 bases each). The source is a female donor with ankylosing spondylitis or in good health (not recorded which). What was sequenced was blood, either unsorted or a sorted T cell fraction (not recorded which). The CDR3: CSANSGAWGNEQFF. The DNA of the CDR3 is TGCAGTGCGAATTCGGGGGCTTGGGGCAATGAGCAGTTCTTC.